This record looks at one T cell receptor (beta chain) sequence and its context. Its antigen is currently unknown. Unique molecular identifiers were incorporated into the prepared TCRbeta library. TCRdb analysed the PCR reads with MiXCR anew, one entry per CDR3 protein. The profile shows 450,000 to 700,000 distinct CDR3 sequences, roughly 30% of them singletons. V was cut by 0 bases and J by 2 bases, with 7 bases left in between. The germline V gene encodes CDR1 SGHRS and CDR2 YFSETQ. CDR3 length equals 14 residues. This record comes from a study of T-cell reconstitution after alpha-beta-depleted transplantation in children. General observations from the study: T-cell counts and diversity at one year following transplant were attributed mainly to newly produced T cells. Where some patients showed high TCRbeta diversity at day 60, it came from recipient T cells and thymic progenitors that had survived.

The specimen was PBMCs, collected before TCRalphabeta/CD19-depleted stem cell transplant. This clonotype was sampled from a boy under three years old with Wiskott-Aldrich syndrome, due to receive a stem cell transplant. The V gene is TRBV5-1, the J gene TRBJ2-3; D not certain. CDR3: CASSLGFDTDTQYF. CDR3 nucleotide sequence: TGCGCCAGCAGCTTGGGGTTCGACACAGATACGCAGTATTTT.